Listed here are 5 T cell receptor beta chains from one sample, sequenced in a study of blood T cells in healthy people across ages. The authors ran a second PCR of about 6 to 11 cycles using a sample-barcoded 5' primer and a J-beta primer mix. TCRdb re-called the 5' RACE reads with MiXCR, one entry per CDR3 protein. The repertoire holds roughly 830,000 distinct CDR3 sequences, roughly 60% seen once, with about 27% in the top ten. Sequencing was performed on blood. Every receptor here comes from a man aged 25-40 years in good health.

With regard to this clonotype: Germline is not matched at one junction end, which may reflect a read error. The chain carries TRBV9 and TRBJ2-7; 10 nucleotides line up with TRBD2. The germline CDR1 and CDR2 sequences are SGDLS and YYNGEE. The CDR3 loop spans 14 amino acids. The CDR3 region has the DNA TGTGCTAGCACCCGGACTAGCGGAACCTACGAGCAGTACTTC. It specifies CASTRTSGTYEQYF.

As DNA, the CDR3 is TGTGCCAGCAGTGAACCCCAGGGACCCCAAGAGACCCAGTACTTC. This codes for CASSEPQGPQETQYF. The chain combines TRBV25-1 with TRBJ2-5; D could derive from TRBD1 or TRBD2 (5 bases each). The germline CDR1 and CDR2 sequences are MGHDK and SYGVNS. V lost 2 bases and J lost 1, with 11 bases in between. The CDR3 runs to 15 residues.

In the case of this clonotype: Germline and junction disagree at one end, which may indicate a read error. The J gene is TRBJ2-3, the V gene TRBV12-3 or TRBV12-4, with D possibly TRBD1 on 5 matching bases. This CDR3 spans 15 amino acids. The CDR3 loop is CASSLIRIGTGTQYF. DNA for the CDR3: TGTGCCAGCAGTCTTATCAGAATTGGCACAGGTACGCAGTATTTT.

The CDR3 nucleotides read TGTGCCACCAGCAGGGGTTTGGGCGAGTCCTACAATGAGCAGTTCTTC. It encodes CATSRGLGESYNEQFF. J is TRBJ2-1 and V is TRBV15; no reliable D call. V was trimmed by 3 bases and J by 1 base, leaving 13 bases between them. CDR3 length equals 16 residues. Looked up from germline, CDR1 is LNHNV and CDR2 is YYDKDF (reference sequence).

The J gene is TRBJ2-3, the V gene TRBV6-1, with unresolved D. The CDR3 extends over 14 amino acids. The ends were cut back, 3 bases at V and 0 bases at J, with 7 bases in the middle. The V gene's germline CDR1 is MNHNS and CDR2 SASEGT. CDR3 in DNA: TGTGCCAGCAGTGACTCTTGGAGCACAGATACGCAGTATTTT. It specifies CASSDSWSTDTQYF.